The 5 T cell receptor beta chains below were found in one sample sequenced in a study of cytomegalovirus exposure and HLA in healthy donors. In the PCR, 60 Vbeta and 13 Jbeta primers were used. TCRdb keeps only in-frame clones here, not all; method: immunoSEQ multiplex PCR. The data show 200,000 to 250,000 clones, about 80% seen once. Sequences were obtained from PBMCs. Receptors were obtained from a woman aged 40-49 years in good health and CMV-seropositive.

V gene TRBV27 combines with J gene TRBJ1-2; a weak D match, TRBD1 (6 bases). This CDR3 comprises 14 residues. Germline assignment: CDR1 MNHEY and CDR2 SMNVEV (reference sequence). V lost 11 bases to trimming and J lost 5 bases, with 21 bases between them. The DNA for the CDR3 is TGTGCCGGGGGGGGACGGGACATCGCATATGGCTACACCTTC. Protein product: CAGGGRDIAYGYTF.

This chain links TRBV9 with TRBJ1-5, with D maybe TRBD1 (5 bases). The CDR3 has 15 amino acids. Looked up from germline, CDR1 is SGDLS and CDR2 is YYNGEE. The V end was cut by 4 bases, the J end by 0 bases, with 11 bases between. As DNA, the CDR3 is TGTGCCAGCAGCCCGGGACTCTATAGCAATCAGCCCCAGCATTTT. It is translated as CASSPGLYSNQPQHF.

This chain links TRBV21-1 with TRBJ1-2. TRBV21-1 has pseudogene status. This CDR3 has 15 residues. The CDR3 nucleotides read TGTGCCAGCAGCAAAGAGGGGGGGGTGGTTCGAGGCTACACCTTC. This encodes CASSKEGGVVRGYTF.

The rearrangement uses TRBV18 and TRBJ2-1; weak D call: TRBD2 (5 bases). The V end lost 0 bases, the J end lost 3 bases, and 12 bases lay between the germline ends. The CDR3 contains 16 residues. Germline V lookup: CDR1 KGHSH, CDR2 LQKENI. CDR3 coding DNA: TGTGCCAGCTCACCACCGGGAGTTCAGCTCTACAATGAGCAGTTCTTC. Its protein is CASSPPGVQLYNEQFF.

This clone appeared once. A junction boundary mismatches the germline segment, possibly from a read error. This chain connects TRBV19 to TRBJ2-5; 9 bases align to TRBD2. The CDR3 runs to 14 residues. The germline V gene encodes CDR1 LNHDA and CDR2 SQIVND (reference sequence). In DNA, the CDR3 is TGTGCCAGCAGTAGCGGGGGAGGGCCAGAGACCCAGTACTTC. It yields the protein CASSSGGGPETQYF.